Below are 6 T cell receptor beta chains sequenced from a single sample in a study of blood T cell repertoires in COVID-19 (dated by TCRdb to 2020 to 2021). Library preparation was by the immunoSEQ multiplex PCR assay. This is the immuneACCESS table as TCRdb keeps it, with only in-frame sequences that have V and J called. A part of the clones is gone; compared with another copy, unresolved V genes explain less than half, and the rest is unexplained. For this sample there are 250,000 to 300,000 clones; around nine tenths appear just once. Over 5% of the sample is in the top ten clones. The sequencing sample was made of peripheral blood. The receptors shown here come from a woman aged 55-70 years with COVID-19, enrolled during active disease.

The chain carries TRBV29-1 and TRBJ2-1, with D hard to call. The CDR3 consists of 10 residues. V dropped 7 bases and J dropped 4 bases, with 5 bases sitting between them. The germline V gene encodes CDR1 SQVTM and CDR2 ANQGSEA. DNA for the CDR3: TGCAGCGGTCTTTACAATGAGCAGTTCTTC. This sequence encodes CSGLYNEQFF.

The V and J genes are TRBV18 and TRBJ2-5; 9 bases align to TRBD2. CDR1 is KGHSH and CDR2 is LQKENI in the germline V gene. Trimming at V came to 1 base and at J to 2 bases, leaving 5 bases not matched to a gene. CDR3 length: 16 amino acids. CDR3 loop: CASSPQGTSSQETQYF. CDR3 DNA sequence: TGTGCCAGCTCACCACAAGGGACTAGCAGTCAAGAGACCCAGTACTTC. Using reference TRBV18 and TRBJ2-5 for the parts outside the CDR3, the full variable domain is NAGVMQNPRHLVRRRGQEARLRCSPMKGHSHVYWYRQLPEEGLKFMVYLQKENIIDESGMPKERFSAEFPKEGPSILRIQQVVRGDSAAYFCASSPQGTSSQETQYFGPGTRLLVL.

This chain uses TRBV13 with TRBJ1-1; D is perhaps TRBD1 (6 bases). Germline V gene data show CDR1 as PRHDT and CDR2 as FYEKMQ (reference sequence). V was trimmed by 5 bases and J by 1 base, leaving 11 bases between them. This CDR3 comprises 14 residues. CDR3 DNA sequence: TGTGCCAGCAGCCACGAAGGGGGGAACACTGAAGCTTTCTTT. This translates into CASSHEGGNTEAFF.

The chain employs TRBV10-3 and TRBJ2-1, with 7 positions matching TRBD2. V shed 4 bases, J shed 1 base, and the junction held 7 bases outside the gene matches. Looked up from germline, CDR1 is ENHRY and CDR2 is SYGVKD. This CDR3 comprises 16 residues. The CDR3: CAISGSRGGSYNEQFF. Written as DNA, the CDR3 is TGTGCCATCAGTGGGAGTCGCGGGGGATCCTACAATGAGCAGTTCTTC.

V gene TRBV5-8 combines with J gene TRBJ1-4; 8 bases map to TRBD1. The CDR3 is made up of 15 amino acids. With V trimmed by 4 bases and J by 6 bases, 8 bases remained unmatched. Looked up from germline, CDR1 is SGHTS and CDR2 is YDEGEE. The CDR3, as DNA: TGTGCCAGCAGCGCGTTTGGGACAGGTTATGAAAAACTGTTTTTT. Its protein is CASSAFGTGYEKLFF. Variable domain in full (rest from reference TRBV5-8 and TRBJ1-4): EAGVTQSPTHLIKTRGQQATLRCSPISGHTSVYWYQQALGLGLQFLLWYDEGEERNRGNFPPRFSGRQFPNYSSELNVNALELEDSALYLCASSAFGTGYEKLFFGSGTQLSVL.

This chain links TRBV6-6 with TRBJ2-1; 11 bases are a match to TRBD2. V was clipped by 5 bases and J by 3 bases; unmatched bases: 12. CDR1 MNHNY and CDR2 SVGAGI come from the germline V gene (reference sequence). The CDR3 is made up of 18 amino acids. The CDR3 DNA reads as TGTGCCAGCAGTCCCCGGAGGACTAGCGGGCAGCACTACAATGAGCAGTTCTTC. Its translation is CASSPRRTSGQHYNEQFF.